This T cell receptor (beta chain) came from a study of blood T cell repertoires in COVID-19. Study background: Samples of COVID-19 (acute and convalescent) were obtained from the United States, Italy and Spain. T cells, B-cell-depleted T cells, or PBMCs supplied cDNA or gDNA.

Original processing notes: Researchers report that nucleated cell counts were estimated from reference gene primer amplification. TCRdb's copy holds only in-frame clones and misses some; the assay was immunoSEQ multiplex PCR. For V, J and clone size, that table is used; D and trimming come from the DNA. The table lists around 700,000 clones, approximately 90% of them singletons. With V trimmed by 6 bases and J by 4 bases, 12 bases remained unmatched. The germline CDR1 and CDR2 sequences are SGHRS and YFSETQ. The CDR3 consists of 15 residues. The specimen sequenced was peripheral blood. The rearrangement uses TRBV5-1 and TRBJ1-2; 7 bases align to TRBD1. This clonotype was sampled from a woman aged 18-35 years with acute or convalescent COVID-19. The CDR3 region has the DNA TGCGCCAGCATAGGGACGCCGGGACAGCCCTATGGCTACACCTTC. Its translation: CASIGTPGQPYGYTF. Based on the CDR3 plus reference TRBV5-1 and TRBJ1-2, the full variable domain is KAGVTQTPRYLIKTRGQQVTLSCSPISGHRSVSWYQQTPGQGLQFLFEYFSETQRNKGNFPGRFSGRQFSNSRSEMNVSTLELGDSALYLCASIGTPGQPYGYTFGSGTRLTVV.